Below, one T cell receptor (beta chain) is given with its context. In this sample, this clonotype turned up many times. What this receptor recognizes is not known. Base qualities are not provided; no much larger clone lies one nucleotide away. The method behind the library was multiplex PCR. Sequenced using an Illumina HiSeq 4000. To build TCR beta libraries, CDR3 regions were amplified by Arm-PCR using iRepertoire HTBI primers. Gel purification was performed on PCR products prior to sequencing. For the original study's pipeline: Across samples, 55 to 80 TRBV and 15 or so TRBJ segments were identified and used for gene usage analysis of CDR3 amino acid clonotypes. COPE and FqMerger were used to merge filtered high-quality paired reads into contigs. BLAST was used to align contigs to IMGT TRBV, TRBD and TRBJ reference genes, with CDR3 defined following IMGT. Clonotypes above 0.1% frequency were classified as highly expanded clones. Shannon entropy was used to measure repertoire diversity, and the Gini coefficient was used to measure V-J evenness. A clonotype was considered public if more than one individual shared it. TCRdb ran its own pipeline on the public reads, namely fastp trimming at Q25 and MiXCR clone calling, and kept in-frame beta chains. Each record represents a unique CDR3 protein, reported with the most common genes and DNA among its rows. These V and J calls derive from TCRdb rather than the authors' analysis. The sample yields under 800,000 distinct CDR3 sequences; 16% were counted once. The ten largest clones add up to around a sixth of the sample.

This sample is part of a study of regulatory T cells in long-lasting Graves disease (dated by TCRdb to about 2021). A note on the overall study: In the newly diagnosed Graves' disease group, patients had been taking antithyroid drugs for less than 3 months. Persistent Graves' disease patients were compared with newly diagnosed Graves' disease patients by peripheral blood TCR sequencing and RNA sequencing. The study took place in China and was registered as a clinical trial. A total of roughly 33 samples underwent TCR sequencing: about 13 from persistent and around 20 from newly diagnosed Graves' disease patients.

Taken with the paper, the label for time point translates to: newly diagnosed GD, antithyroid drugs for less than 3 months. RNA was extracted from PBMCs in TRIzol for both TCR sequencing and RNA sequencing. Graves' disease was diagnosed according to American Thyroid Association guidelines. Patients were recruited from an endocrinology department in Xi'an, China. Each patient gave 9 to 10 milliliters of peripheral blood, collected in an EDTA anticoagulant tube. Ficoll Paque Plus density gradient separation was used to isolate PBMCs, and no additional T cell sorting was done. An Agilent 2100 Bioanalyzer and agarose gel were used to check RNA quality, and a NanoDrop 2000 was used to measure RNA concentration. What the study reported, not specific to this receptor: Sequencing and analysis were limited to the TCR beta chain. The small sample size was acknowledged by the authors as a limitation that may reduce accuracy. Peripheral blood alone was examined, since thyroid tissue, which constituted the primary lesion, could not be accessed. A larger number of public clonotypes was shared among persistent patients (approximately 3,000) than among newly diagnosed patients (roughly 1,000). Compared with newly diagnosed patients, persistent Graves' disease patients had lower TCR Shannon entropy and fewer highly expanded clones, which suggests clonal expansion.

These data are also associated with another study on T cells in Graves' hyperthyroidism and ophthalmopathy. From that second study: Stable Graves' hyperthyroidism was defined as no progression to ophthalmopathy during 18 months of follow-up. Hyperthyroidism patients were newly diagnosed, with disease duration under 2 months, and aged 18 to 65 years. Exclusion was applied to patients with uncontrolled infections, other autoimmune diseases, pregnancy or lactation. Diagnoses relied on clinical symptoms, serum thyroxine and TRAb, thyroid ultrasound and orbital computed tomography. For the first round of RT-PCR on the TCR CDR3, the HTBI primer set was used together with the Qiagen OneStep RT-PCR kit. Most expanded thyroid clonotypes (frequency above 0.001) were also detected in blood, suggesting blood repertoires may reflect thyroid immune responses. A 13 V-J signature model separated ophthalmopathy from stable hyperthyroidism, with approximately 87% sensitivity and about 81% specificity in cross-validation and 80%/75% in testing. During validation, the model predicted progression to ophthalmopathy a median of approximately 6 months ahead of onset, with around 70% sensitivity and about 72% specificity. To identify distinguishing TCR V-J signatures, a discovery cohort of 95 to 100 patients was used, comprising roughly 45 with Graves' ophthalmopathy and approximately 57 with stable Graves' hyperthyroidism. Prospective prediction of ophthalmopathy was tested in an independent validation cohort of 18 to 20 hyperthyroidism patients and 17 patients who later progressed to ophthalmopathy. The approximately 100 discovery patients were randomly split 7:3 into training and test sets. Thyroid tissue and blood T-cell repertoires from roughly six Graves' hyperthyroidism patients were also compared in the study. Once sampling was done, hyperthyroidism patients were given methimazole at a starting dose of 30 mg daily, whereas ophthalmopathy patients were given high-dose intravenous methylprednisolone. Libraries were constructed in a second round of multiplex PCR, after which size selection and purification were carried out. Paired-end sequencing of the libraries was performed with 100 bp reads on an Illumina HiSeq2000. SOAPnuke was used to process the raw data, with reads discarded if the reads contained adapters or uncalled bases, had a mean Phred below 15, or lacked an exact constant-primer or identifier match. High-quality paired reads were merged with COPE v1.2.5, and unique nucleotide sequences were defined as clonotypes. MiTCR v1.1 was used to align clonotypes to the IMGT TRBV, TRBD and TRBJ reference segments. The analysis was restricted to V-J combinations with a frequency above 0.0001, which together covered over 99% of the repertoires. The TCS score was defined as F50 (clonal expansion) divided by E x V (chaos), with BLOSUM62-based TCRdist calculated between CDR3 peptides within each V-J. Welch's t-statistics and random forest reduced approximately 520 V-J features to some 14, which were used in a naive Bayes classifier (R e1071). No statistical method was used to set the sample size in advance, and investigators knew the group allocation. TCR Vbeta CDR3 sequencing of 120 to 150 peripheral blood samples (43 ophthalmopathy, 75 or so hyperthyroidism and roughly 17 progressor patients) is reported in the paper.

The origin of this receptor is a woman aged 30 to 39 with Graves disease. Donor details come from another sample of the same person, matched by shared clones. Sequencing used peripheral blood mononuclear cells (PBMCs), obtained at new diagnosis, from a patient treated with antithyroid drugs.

The CDR3 reads CASSPLAGVGETQYF. The sequenced DNA is TGTGCCAGCAGCCCCCTAGCGGGAGTCGGAGAGACCCAGTACTTC. In this chain, TRBV3-1 is recombined with TRBJ2-5; 10 bases in the junction line up with TRBD2. Relative to germline, V is missing 4 bases and J is missing 4 bases, with 6 bases of the junction outside any gene match. Reading the germline V gene (reference sequence) gives CDR1 LGHDT and CDR2 YNNKEL. From the cysteine through the phenylalanine, the CDR3 covers 15 amino acids. The only DNA kept is the CDR3, 45 bases in frame from the first base.